This T cell receptor (beta chain) was found in a study of OX40 agonist ivuxolimab in advanced cancers. Turning to the study itself: Males comprised approximately 84% of the group, whose mean age was roughly 60 years (range roughly 20 to 85). Therapy given before enrollment (anti-PD-1, anti-PD-L1 or anti-CTLA-4) was allowed, and 40% to 45% had some. Study conclusions and caveats: In CD8+ T cells, expanded clones were on average more numerous than in CD4+.

Profiling relied on immunoSEQ multiplex PCR, and the TCRdb table lists in-frame clones only, not all of them. The table has fewer than 65,000 clones, over 70% seen once. This clone was counted only a few times. The antigen remains unidentified. The junction does not match germline at one end; this may be a read error. CDR1 and CDR2 (germline): SNHLY, FYNNEI. The length of the CDR3 is 14 residues. Exclusion applied to patients with autoimmune disease history or systemic immunosuppression. The source is an adult with an advanced solid tumor such as melanoma, head and neck, liver or kidney cancer. The sample was CD4+ or CD8+ T cells sorted from blood, taken in a trial of the OX40 agonist ivuxolimab. This chain uses TRBV2 with TRBJ1-5; the D is unclear. In nucleotides, the CDR3 is TGTGCCAGCAGACTGATGGAGGGCAAACAGCCCCAGCATTTT. Translating it yields CASRLMEGKQPQHF.